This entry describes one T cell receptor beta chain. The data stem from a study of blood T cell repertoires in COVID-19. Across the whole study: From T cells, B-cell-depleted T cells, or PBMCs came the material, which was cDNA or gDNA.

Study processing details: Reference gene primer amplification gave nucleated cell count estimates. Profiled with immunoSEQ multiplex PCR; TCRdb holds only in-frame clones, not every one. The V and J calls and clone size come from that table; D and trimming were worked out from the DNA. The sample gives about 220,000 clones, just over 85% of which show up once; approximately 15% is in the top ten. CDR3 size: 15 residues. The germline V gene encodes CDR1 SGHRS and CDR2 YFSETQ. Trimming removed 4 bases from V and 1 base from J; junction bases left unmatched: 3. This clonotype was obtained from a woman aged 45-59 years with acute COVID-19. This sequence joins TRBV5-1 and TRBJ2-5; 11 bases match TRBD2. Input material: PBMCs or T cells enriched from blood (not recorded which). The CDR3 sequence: CASSRLAGPQETQYF. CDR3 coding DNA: TGCGCCAGCAGCAGACTAGCGGGGCCCCAAGAGACCCAGTACTTC.